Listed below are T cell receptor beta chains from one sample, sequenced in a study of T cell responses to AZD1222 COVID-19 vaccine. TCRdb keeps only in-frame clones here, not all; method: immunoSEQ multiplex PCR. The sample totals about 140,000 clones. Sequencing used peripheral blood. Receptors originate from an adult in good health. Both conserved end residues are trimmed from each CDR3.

CDR3 protein: AWAAGNTEAF; J gene: TRBJ1-1; CDR3 length: 10; V gene: TRBV30
CDR3 protein: ASSRGLGGLKETQY; J gene: TRBJ2-5; CDR3 length: 14; V gene: TRBV6-2/TRBV6-3
CDR3 protein: ASSHFIEIRGISNQPQH; J gene: TRBJ1-5; CDR3 length: 17; V gene: TRBV4-1
CDR3 protein: ASSISGADQETQY; J gene: TRBJ2-5; CDR3 length: 13; V gene: TRBV27
CDR3 protein: ASSIAVSSYNEQF; J gene: TRBJ2-1; CDR3 length: 13; V gene: TRBV6-5
CDR3 protein: ASSVEPGQATNEKLF; J gene: TRBJ1-4; CDR3 length: 15; V gene: TRBV9
CDR3 protein: ASRPRDRDTGELF; J gene: TRBJ2-2; CDR3 length: 13; V gene: TRBV7-9
CDR3 protein: ASSSRQVEQY; J gene: TRBJ2-7; CDR3 length: 10; V gene: TRBV3-1/TRBV3-2
CDR3 protein: ASSQGPRSTEAF; J gene: TRBJ1-1; CDR3 length: 12; V gene: TRBV4-3
CDR3 protein: ARSLPSVGTPFRGTNEKLF; J gene: TRBJ1-4; CDR3 length: 19; V gene: TRBV5-3
CDR3 protein: ASSLGGPYEQY; J gene: TRBJ2-7; CDR3 length: 11; V gene: TRBV5-4